This T cell receptor (beta chain) appears in the sequencing data of a study of spatial heterogeneity in lung cancer. Across the whole study: On average, each unique TCR and UMI combination appeared more than ten times in raw reads.

The V end lost 10 bases, the J end lost 2 bases, and 13 bases lay between the germline ends. There are 13 residues in the CDR3. CDR1 ENHRY and CDR2 SYGVKD come from the germline V gene. Time point reported: blood at routine non-recurrence follow-up after resection. The sequenced material consisted of unsorted whole RNA from tumor, nontumor lung or frozen PBMC. Each TCR cDNA molecule bore a unique molecular identifier. TCRdb itself ran the 5' RACE reads through MiXCR, one entry per CDR3 protein. The table has roughly 120,000 distinct CDR3 sequences, 10% to 15% seen once. V usage is TRBV10-3 and J usage is TRBJ2-3; D gene uncertain. The clonotype comes from a male donor with early-stage non-small cell lung cancer. The material was PBMCs, obtained at follow-up. CDR3 sequence reads: CATGQLSTDTQYF. CDR3 in DNA: TGTGCCACCGGCCAACTGTCCACAGATACGCAGTATTTT.